Listed below are T cell receptor beta chains from one sample, sequenced in a study of blood T cell repertoires in COVID-19. The table came from immunoSEQ multiplex PCR; TCRdb's copy has only in-frame clones and leaves some out. The table includes roughly 16,000 clones, about 80% detected once. The sequenced material came from peripheral blood. These receptors were obtained from a human donor in a cohort sampled during active COVID-19. Each CDR3 is given without its conserved first and last residue.

V	J	CDR3
TRBV12-5	TRBJ2-5	ASGLAVAGGPETQY
TRBV6-2/TRBV6-3	TRBJ2-7	ASSSGASSYEQY
TRBV19	TRBJ2-6	ASTGQGGGANVLT
TRBV7-2	TRBJ1-5	ASSATGIYDQPQH
TRBV7-6	TRBJ1-2	ASSLGTGSMRGYT
TRBV7-9	TRBJ1-2	ASSPDLDDGYT
TRBV14	TRBJ2-5	ASSPKGGLAALQY
TRBV24-1	TRBJ2-7	ATSDPPGTGTYEQY
TRBV27	TRBJ1-1	ASSISHMNTEAF
TRBV6-5	TRBJ2-5	ACGTQETQY
TRBV6-2/TRBV6-3	TRBJ2-3	ASSHISTDTQY
TRBV7-2	TRBJ2-7	ASSLASRGYEQY
TRBV18	TRBJ2-7	ASSPPQQTSYEQY
TRBV4-3	TRBJ1-4	ASSPTYNTGGGNEKLF
TRBV14	TRBJ2-6	ASSQGGGAGANVLT
TRBV11-3	TRBJ1-6	ASSLELLTPLH
TRBV3-1/TRBV3-2	TRBJ1-1	ASSQESAISGTF
TRBV5-1	TRBJ2-2	ASQRTQNTGELF
TRBV5-4	TRBJ2-1	ASSLGLAAYNEQF
TRBV18	TRBJ2-1	ASSPGGEQF
TRBV5-1	TRBJ1-1	ASSLLGRLNTEAF
TRBV4-2	TRBJ2-1	ASSQGQAGGQF
TRBV19	TRBJ1-2	ASSYTGTGNYGYT
TRBV3-1/TRBV3-2	TRBJ2-5	ASSQDLAGGWETQY
TRBV20-1	TRBJ1-1	SASAGDHEAF
TRBV6-1	TRBJ1-2	ASGEVGVRGYT
TRBV6-2/TRBV6-3	TRBJ1-2	ASSYEGAKVT
TRBV19	TRBJ2-6	ASSIRGGFGANVLT
TRBV28	TRBJ2-5	ASSGQGPRETQY
TRBV25-1	TRBJ2-5	ASSEWPNESQETQY
TRBV3-1/TRBV3-2	TRBJ1-1	ASTRNTEAF
TRBV9	TRBJ2-3	ASSPRRTSGMTDTQY